What follows are 4 T cell receptor beta chains derived from one specimen sequenced in a study of T cell responses to AZD1222 COVID-19 vaccine. Some clones are missing from TCRdb's copy, which holds only in-frame ones; the method was immunoSEQ multiplex PCR. The data hold some 180,000 clones, with approximately 88% observed a single time. Sequencing used peripheral blood, obtained 28 days after the second AZD1222 dose. The receptors originated from an adult who received the AZD1222 COVID-19 vaccine.

The chain combines TRBV5-1 with TRBJ2-2; the match to TRBD2 covers 9 bases. The trim removed 1 base at V and 6 bases at J, leaving 7 bases unmatched. The CDR3 totals 16 residues. The germline V gene has CDR1 SGHRS and CDR2 YFSETQ. The CDR3, as DNA: TGCGCCAGCAGCTTGAACCAGCGGGGGGCCCCCGGGGAGCTGTTTTTT. Its translation is CASSLNQRGAPGELFF. The whole variable domain, remainder taken from reference TRBV5-1 and TRBJ2-2, is KAGVTQTPRYLIKTRGQQVTLSCSPISGHRSVSWYQQTPGQGLQFLFEYFSETQRNKGNFPGRFSGRQFSNSRSEMNVSTLELGDSALYLCASSLNQRGAPGELFFGEGSRLTVL.

The chain recombines TRBV6-5 with TRBJ1-2, with D perhaps matching TRBD1 (6 bases). V was trimmed by 3 bases and J by 2 bases, leaving 10 bases between them. This CDR3 spans 14 amino acids. CDR1 is MNHEY and CDR2 is SVGAGI in the germline V gene. CDR3 protein: CASSYATGNYGYTF. In nucleotides, the CDR3 is TGTGCCAGCAGTTATGCTACAGGGAACTATGGCTACACCTTC.

This chain uses TRBV3-1 (or the pseudogene TRBV3-2) with TRBJ1-5, with D maybe TRBD1 (6 bases). This CDR3 spans 17 amino acids. The V end was cut by 0 bases, the J end by 3 bases, with 15 bases between. Per the germline V gene, CDR1 is LGHDT and CDR2 is YNNKEL (reference sequence). CDR3 sequence reads: CASSQDPAGGYNQPQHF. For the CDR3, the DNA is TGTGCCAGCAGCCAAGATCCAGCCGGGGGCTACAATCAGCCCCAGCATTTT.

This clone was detected once. No DNA is shown, since the ends of the CDR3 on it are uncertain; the CDR3 is the one TCRdb lists. This rearrangement joins TRBV6-2 or TRBV6-3 to TRBJ2-1; TRBD2 is taken as the D call from the table, unchecked against the DNA. Ends included, the CDR3 has 16 residues. CDR1 and CDR2 (germline): MNHEY, SVGEGT. The CDR3: CASSYSILAGFFWQFF.